Following are 30 T cell receptor beta chains from one sample sequenced in a study of blood T cell repertoires in COVID-19. Repertoires were generated with immunoSEQ multiplex PCR, while TCRdb's copy carries only in-frame clones and drops some. This repertoire shows around 170,000 clones, about 83% found once; its top ten account for roughly 8.7%. Sample: PBMCs or T cells enriched from blood (not recorded which). Every receptor here comes from a woman aged 30 to 39 who had recovered from COVID-19.

The chain couples TRBV28 to TRBJ2-5; no clear D. The CDR3 runs 11 residues. Per the germline V gene, CDR1 is MDHEN and CDR2 is SYDVKM. Deletions cut 8 bases from V and 7 bases from J, with 11 bases between. CDR3 coding DNA: TGTGCCAGCGGGCCACGGCGGACCCAGTACTTC. Translation: CASGPRRTQYF.

The gene calls are TRBV5-6 and TRBJ2-7, with 11 nucleotides matching TRBD1. This CDR3 region has 15 residues. Germline lookup yields CDR1 SGHDT and CDR2 YYEEEE. The V and J ends lost 4 bases and 2 bases, in that order; junction bases with no gene match: 5. CDR3 region: CASSAAGQGAYEQYF. DNA for the CDR3: TGTGCCAGCAGCGCCGCGGGACAGGGGGCCTACGAGCAGTACTTC.

A word on this clone: The sample has other DNA sequences that encode this CDR3 too. This sequence joins TRBV28 and TRBJ1-2, with D hard to call. The germline CDR1 and CDR2 sequences are MDHEN and SYDVKM. The CDR3 runs 11 residues. Trimming removed 6 bases from V and 1 base from J, with 3 bases in between. The CDR3 sequence is CASSGNYGYTF. The CDR3 DNA is TGTGCCAGCAGCGGTAACTATGGCTACACCTTC.

The chain carries TRBV25-1 and TRBJ1-4, with TRBD1 identical over 8 bases. Germline loops: CDR1 MGHDK, CDR2 SYGVNS. J was trimmed by 5 bases and V by 7 bases; bases with no gene match: 6. The CDR3 extends over 14 amino acids. The CDR3 nucleotides read TGTGCCAGCACCAACAGGGGGGAAAATGAAAAACTGTTTTTT. Residues: CASTNRGENEKLFF. The variable domain in full, completed from reference TRBV25-1 and TRBJ1-4, reads EADIYQTPRYLVIGTGKKITLECSQTMGHDKMYWYQQDPGMELHLIHYSYGVNSTEKGDLSSESTVSRIRTEHFPLTLESARPSHTSQYLCASTNRGENEKLFFGSGTQLSVL.

The chain is built from TRBV20-1 and TRBJ2-1, with TRBD1 as a possible D gene (6 bases). Per germline, CDR1 DFQATT and CDR2 SNEGSKA (reference sequence). V was trimmed by 5 bases and J by 8 bases, leaving 10 bases between them. There are 11 residues in the CDR3. The CDR3 bases are TGCAGTGCTGCGGACAGTCATGAGCAGTTCTTC. It encodes CSAADSHEQFF.

J is TRBJ2-7 and V is TRBV7-9, with D possibly being TRBD1 (5 bases). The CDR3 spans 15 residues. CDR1 and CDR2 from the germline V gene are SEHNR and FQNEAQ (reference sequence). V shed 1 base and J shed 6 bases, with 16 bases lying between them. The CDR3 spells CASSLGRARVVEQYF. The CDR3 nucleotides read TGTGCCAGCAGCTTAGGTAGGGCCAGGGTGGTCGAGCAGTACTTC. Full variable domain (missing parts from reference TRBV7-9 and TRBJ2-7): DTGVSQNPRHKITKRGQNVTFRCDPISEHNRLYWYRQTLGQGPEFLTYFQNEAQLEKSRLLSDRFSAERPKGSFSTLEIQRTEQGDSAMYLCASSLGRARVVEQYFGPGTRLTVT.

The V call is TRBV6-1, the J call TRBJ2-7, with TRBD1 matching over 7 bases. The CDR3 runs to 14 residues. V shed 3 bases and J 9 bases; nucleotides not matched to a gene: 11. Germline V gene lookup returns CDR1 MNHNS and CDR2 SASEGT. The chain's CDR3 is CASSDGQETTRQYF. The CDR3 nucleotides are TGTGCCAGCAGTGATGGACAGGAAACTACGAGGCAGTACTTC.

The sample holds a few counts of this clone. The J gene is TRBJ2-1, the V gene TRBV6-5; the match to TRBD2 covers 12 bases. The CDR3 is 14 amino acids. Unmatched junction bases numbered 8, after V lost 8 bases and J lost 9 bases. In germline, CDR1 is MNHEY, CDR2 SVGAGI. The CDR3 sequence: CASSPTSGSREQFF. CDR3 nucleotide sequence: TGTGCCAGCTCCCCGACTAGCGGGAGTCGTGAGCAGTTCTTC.

Here the CDR3 reads CASSGTGGRRNTIYF. The CDR3 DNA is TGTGCCAGCAGCGGGACAGGGGGGAGACGAAACACCATATATTTT. The chain couples TRBV5-4 to TRBJ1-3; 11 bases are a match to TRBD1. The ends lost 4 bases at V and 5 bases at J; junction bases unmatched: 5. Germline CDR1 is SGHNT and CDR2 is YYREEE (reference sequence). The CDR3 is 15 residues long.

The V call is TRBV4-1, the J call TRBJ2-6; 7 nucleotides line up with TRBD1. V trimming: 0 bases; J trimming: 1 base; junction bases outside the gene matches: 9. This CDR3 region has 19 residues. The germline CDR1 and CDR2 sequences are MGHRA and YSYEKL. The CDR3 region has the DNA TGCGCCAGCAGCCAAGAATTTCGACAGGGCCTTTCTGGGGCCAACGTCCTGACTTTC. Protein: CASSQEFRQGLSGANVLTF.

The V call is TRBV14, the J call TRBJ2-3, with D possibly being TRBD1 (6 bases). This CDR3 is built from 16 residues. CDR1 is SGHDN, CDR2 FVKESK, per germline. Trimming pared 1 base from V and 2 bases from J, leaving 13 bases between. The CDR3 region has the DNA TGTGCCAGCAGCCAAGTAAGGACAGACTCCACAGATACGCAGTATTTT. This translates into CASSQVRTDSTDTQYF.

The chain's CDR3 is CASNSRQGANTGELFF. DNA for the CDR3: TGTGCCAGCAACTCACGACAGGGGGCGAACACCGGGGAGCTGTTTTTT. The chain has TRBV5-4 and TRBJ2-2; 9 nucleotides line up with TRBD1. Trimming at V came to 6 bases and at J to 0 bases, leaving 6 bases not matched to a gene. This CDR3 contains 16 residues. Germline lookup yields CDR1 SGHNT and CDR2 YYREEE (reference sequence).

The chain uses TRBV19 and TRBJ1-5; 8 bases fit TRBD1. Germline V gives CDR1 LNHDA, CDR2 SQIVND (reference sequence). The CDR3 runs 16 residues. Trimming at V came to 6 bases and at J to 11 bases, leaving 18 bases not matched to a gene. CDR3 DNA: TGTGCCAGTAGAGACTTGAGGACAGGGCCCGTTGTAGCCCAGCATTTT. The encoded protein is CASRDLRTGPVVAQHF.

This chain connects TRBV28 to TRBJ1-1; D is unclear. The V and J ends lost 7 bases and 7 bases respectively, with 10 bases between them. CDR3 size: 11 residues. Germline V gene lookup returns CDR1 MDHEN and CDR2 SYDVKM. The CDR3 protein is CASTTGLEAFF. CDR3 nucleotide sequence: TGTGCCAGCACCACGGGTCTTGAAGCTTTCTTT.

CDR3 nucleotide sequence: TGTGCCAGCAGTGATCAGAGCGGGGCATTTGGCGAGCAGTTCTTC. Its translation: CASSDQSGAFGEQFF. This chain connects TRBV6-4 to TRBJ2-1, with 7 positions matching TRBD2. V was pared by 3 bases and J by 10 bases, with 12 bases of the junction left unmatched. CDR1 and CDR2 from the germline V gene are MRHNA and SNTAGT. The CDR3 contains 15 residues.

This clone appeared once. The rearrangement links TRBV28 to TRBJ1-5; a weak D match, TRBD1 (5 bases). Germline values: CDR1 MDHEN, CDR2 SYDVKM. The CDR3 length is 15 residues. V was cut by 4 bases and J by 6 bases, with 16 bases left in between. CDR3 sequence reads: CASSSPGGLGQPQHF. The CDR3 coding sequence is TGTGCCAGCAGTTCCCCCGGGGGGTTGGGTCAGCCCCAGCATTTT.

V usage is TRBV25-1 and J usage is TRBJ2-5, with 10 nucleotides matching TRBD1. In germline, CDR1 is MGHDK, CDR2 SYGVNS. The CDR3 runs 13 residues. Unmatched junction bases numbered 3, after V lost 6 bases and J lost 5 bases. The CDR3 loop is CASSQDRGETQYF. The CDR3 DNA reads as TGTGCCAGCAGCCAGGACAGGGGGGAGACCCAGTACTTC.

V usage is TRBV28 and J usage is TRBJ1-5, with 10 bases identical to TRBD1. Trimming took 6 bases from V and 5 from J; bases not matched to a gene: 4. This CDR3 is built from 14 residues. CDR1 is MDHEN and CDR2 is SYDVKM in the germline V gene. Here the CDR3 DNA reads TGTGCCAGCAGCCGGGGACAGGGGTATCAGCCCCAGCATTTT. Translated: CASSRGQGYQPQHF.

The V call is TRBV5-1, the J call TRBJ2-7, with 9 bases that match TRBD1. Germline V lookup: CDR1 SGHRS, CDR2 YFSETQ. The V and J ends lost 5 bases and 0 bases, in that order; junction bases with no gene match: 9. The CDR3 runs to 16 residues. Here the CDR3 DNA reads TGCGCCAGCAGACGGACAGGGGACCTCCTCTCCTACGAGCAGTACTTC. This sequence encodes CASRRTGDLLSYEQYF.

This clone was picked up one time. V is TRBV28 and J is TRBJ2-3; the D gene is possibly TRBD2 (5 bases). The V gene's germline CDR1 is MDHEN and CDR2 SYDVKM. This CDR3 is built from 16 residues. The V gene lost 3 bases and the J gene lost 0 bases, with 13 bases spanning the gap. CDR3 amino acids: CASSFLRASSTDTQYF. The CDR3 nucleotides are TGTGCCAGCAGTTTTTTGCGGGCCTCTAGCACAGATACGCAGTATTTT. Full variable domain (missing parts from reference TRBV28 and TRBJ2-3): DVKVTQSSRYLVKRTGEKVFLECVQDMDHENMFWYRQDPGLGLRLIYFSYDVKMKEKGDIPEGYSVSREKKERFSLILESASTNQTSMYLCASSFLRASSTDTQYFGPGTRLTVL.

This chain uses TRBV5-1 with TRBJ2-1; 12 bases line up with TRBD2. CDR3 length equals 16 residues. V lost 0 bases to trimming and J lost 8 bases; unmatched junction nucleotides: 6. The germline CDR1 and CDR2 sequences are SGHRS and YFSETQ. For the CDR3, the DNA is TGCGCCAGCAGCTTGGGGACTAGCGGGATTGGGTATGAGCAGTTCTTC. It encodes CASSLGTSGIGYEQFF.

In regard to this clone: An end of the junction does not agree with germline; a read error may underlie this. The rearrangement joins TRBV7-2 to TRBJ2-7, with 8 positions matching TRBD1. Germline CDR1 reads SGHTA; CDR2 reads FQGNSA. The CDR3 length is 12 residues. The CDR3 nucleotides are TGTGCCAGCAGCCCGTCGGGACAGGCGCCTGGATGG. Residues: CASSPSGQAPGW. The whole variable domain, remainder taken from reference TRBV7-2 and TRBJ2-7, is GAGVSQSPSNKVTEKGKDVELRCDPISGHTALYWYRQSLGQGLEFLIYFQGNSAPDKSGLPSDRFSAERTGGSVSTLTIQRTQQEDSAVYLCASSPSGQAPGWGPGTRLTVT.

The chain recombines TRBV18 with TRBJ2-5, with 9 bases aligning to TRBD1. Trimming at V came to 4 bases and at J to 2 bases, leaving 5 bases not matched to a gene. The germline gives CDR1 KGHSH, CDR2 LQKENI. This CDR3 has 15 residues. CDR3 in amino acids: CASSLQQGAQETQYF. CDR3 DNA sequence: TGTGCCAGCTCACTGCAACAGGGGGCGCAAGAGACCCAGTACTTC.

The V gene is TRBV5-1, the J gene TRBJ2-7, with 8 bases lining up with TRBD1. Trimming at V came to 0 bases and at J to 3 bases, leaving 14 bases not matched to a gene. Germline CDR1 reads SGHRS; CDR2 reads YFSETQ. The CDR3 contains 18 residues. The CDR3 nucleotides read TGCGCCAGCAGCTTGGGTTCTAAAATCAGGGGGCACAGCTACGAGCAGTACTTC. Encoded protein: CASSLGSKIRGHSYEQYF.

The chain is built from TRBV28 and TRBJ1-1, with D possibly TRBD1 on 6 matching bases. V was clipped by 6 bases and J by 3 bases, with 23 bases between them. In germline, CDR1 is MDHEN, CDR2 SYDVKM. The CDR3 contains 17 residues. CDR3 sequence (DNA): TGTGCCAGCAGCCGAAAACCCCTTGGACAGTCATACACTGAAGCTTTCTTT. Translated: CASSRKPLGQSYTEAFF. The full variable domain, with the rest looked up from reference TRBV28 and TRBJ1-1, is DVKVTQSSRYLVKRTGEKVFLECVQDMDHENMFWYRQDPGLGLRLIYFSYDVKMKEKGDIPEGYSVSREKKERFSLILESASTNQTSMYLCASSRKPLGQSYTEAFFGQGTRLTVV.

This chain connects TRBV7-9 to TRBJ1-4; 8 bases agree with TRBD1. Germline CDR1 reads SEHNR; CDR2 reads FQNEAQ (reference sequence). The trim removed 5 bases at V and 8 bases at J, leaving 10 bases unmatched. This CDR3 has 15 amino acids. CDR3 residues: CASSTEQGVGEKLFF. The CDR3 coding sequence is TGTGCCAGCAGCACAGAACAGGGGGTTGGGGAAAAACTGTTTTTT. The full variable domain, rest sourced from reference TRBV7-9 and TRBJ1-4, is DTGVSQNPRHKITKRGQNVTFRCDPISEHNRLYWYRQTLGQGPEFLTYFQNEAQLEKSRLLSDRFSAERPKGSFSTLEIQRTEQGDSAMYLCASSTEQGVGEKLFFGSGTQLSVL.

The genes are TRBV7-9 and TRBJ1-6; D is undetermined. The V end lost 6 bases, the J end lost 0 bases, and 12 bases lay between the germline ends. Germline V gene lookup returns CDR1 SEHNR and CDR2 FQNEAQ (reference sequence). This CDR3 has 16 residues. The CDR3 protein is CASSRTTSSYNSPLHF. The DNA of the CDR3 is TGTGCCAGCAGTCGTACGACAAGCTCCTATAATTCACCCCTCCACTTT.

On this clone itself: Because the CDR3's place on the DNA is in doubt, the DNA is left out and the CDR3 is given as listed by TCRdb. The rearrangement joins TRBV21-1 to TRBJ2-1; the table's D call, TRBD2, was not checked against the DNA. TRBV21-1 is termed a pseudogene. Ends included, the CDR3 has 16 residues. CDR3 in amino acids: CASSKVASGSADEQFF.

The chain employs TRBV5-1 and TRBJ2-5, with D possibly TRBD1 on 6 matching bases. Germline CDR1 is SGHRS and CDR2 is YFSETQ. There are 16 residues in the CDR3. The V and J ends lost 4 bases and 3 bases respectively, with 19 bases between them. The CDR3 spells CASSPWGLEGKETQYF. Written as DNA, the CDR3 is TGCGCCAGCAGCCCGTGGGGGCTCGAGGGAAAAGAGACCCAGTACTTC.

The rearrangement uses TRBV3-1 (or the pseudogene TRBV3-2) and TRBJ2-1; a possible D gene is TRBD2 (6 bases). The germline V gene encodes CDR1 LGHDT and CDR2 YNNKEL (reference sequence). V was cut by 4 bases and J by 2 bases, with 12 bases left in between. The CDR3 has 15 amino acids. CDR3 bases: TGTGCCAGCAGCCCCGGGACTCACACCTACAATGAGCAGTTCTTC. This translates into CASSPGTHTYNEQFF.